This TCR beta chain stems from a study of graft-versus-host responses after intestinal transplantation. About the research overall: Recipients received multivisceral, liver-intestinal, or isolated intestinal transplants. Study observations and caveats: GvH clones were identified in recipient marrow, with some first appearing in ileum or blood.

Measured with immunoSEQ multiplex PCR; TCRdb has only the in-frame clones, and not every one. Of over 75,000 clones in the sample, around 87% were seen once. A word on this clone: Its antigen is unknown.

The specimen was unstimulated CD8+ T cells sorted from spleen or lymph node cells, collected before transplant. The clonotype originates from a human donor who was the organ donor for an intestinal transplant.

The CDR3: CASSLEPLYEQYF. In DNA form, the CDR3 reads TGTGCCAGCAGCTTGGAACCGCTCTACGAGCAGTACTTC. This sequence joins TRBV5-4 and TRBJ2-7; no definite D call. Trimming stripped 0 bases from V and 3 bases from J, with 7 bases between. Per the germline V gene, CDR1 is SGHNT and CDR2 is YYREEE (reference sequence). CDR3 length equals 13 residues. The full variable domain, its missing parts supplied by reference TRBV5-4 and TRBJ2-7, is ETGVTQSPTHLIKTRGQQVTLRCSSQSGHNTVSWYQQALGQGPQFIFQYYREEENGRGNFPPRFSGLQFPNYSSELNVNALELDDSALYLCASSLEPLYEQYFGPGTRLTVT.